The source of this T cell receptor beta chain is a study of shared clonotypes between healthy human individuals. CD4+ cells yielded CD45RA+ naive and CD45RA-negative memory subsets. Profiled with immunoSEQ multiplex PCR; TCRdb holds only in-frame clones, not every one. The sample has more than 2 million clones, 90% to 95% seen once; the top ten hold 0.1% to 0.15%. With V trimmed by 3 bases and J by 3 bases, 8 bases remained unmatched. From germline, CDR1 is SGHNT and CDR2 YYREEE (reference sequence). The CDR3 length is 18 residues. The sequence derives from a man aged 18-30 years in good health. V gene TRBV5-4 combines with J gene TRBJ2-3, with 15 bases matching TRBD2. Sequencing was carried out using naive CD4+ T cells sorted from blood. Subset reported: CD45RA+ positively selected. CDR3 region: CASSSRTSGGAETDTQYF. CDR3 DNA: TGTGCCAGCAGCTCTCGGACTAGCGGGGGGGCCGAAACAGATACGCAGTATTTT.